This T cell receptor beta chain was sequenced in a study of T-cell memory formation after mild COVID-19. TCRdb re-analysed the 5' RACE reads in MiXCR, keeping a single row per CDR3 protein. The sample lists about 33,000 distinct CDR3 sequences; around 21% were seen once. Germline lookup yields CDR1 KGHSH and CDR2 LQKENI. The CDR3 loop spans 14 amino acids. The V gene end was trimmed by 5 bases and the J gene end by 6 bases; junction bases not matched to a gene: 7. The chain links TRBV18 to TRBJ2-7; 10 positions match TRBD1. Sequencing used PBMCs or a T cell subset sorted from them (not recorded which). The receptor was derived from an adult who had mild COVID-19 (a few samples of this study predate the infection). Cell type and time point are not known. The CDR3 sequence: CASSSRDRGLEQYF. The CDR3 nucleotides read TGTGCCAGCTCATCGCGGGACAGGGGTCTCGAGCAGTACTTC.